This T cell receptor (beta chain) is from a study of CD8 T cells in Susac syndrome. The TEMRA cells underwent FACS enrichment, while the CD8+ and CD4+ T cells underwent negative isolation. The CDR3 is 11 amino acids. The germline V and J ends were trimmed by 5 bases and 6 bases, with 7 bases remaining between them. The RNA, about 0.45 to 1 ug, was put through reverse transcription using random hexamers. immunoSEQ multiplex PCR amplified TCR beta CDR3 across 54 Vbeta, 13 Jbeta. TCRdb called the immunoSEQ multiplex PCR reads again in MiXCR, with one record for every CDR3 protein. The table has hundreds of thousands of distinct CDR3 sequences, almost 97% seen once; the top ten hold approximately 0.094%.

The sequence came from a human donor with Susac syndrome. V and J are TRBV12-3 or TRBV12-4 and TRBJ1-2; D remains unclear. Sequences were obtained from CD4+ T cells from PBMCs. The CDR3 DNA reads as TGTGCCAGCAGTCGATCTGATGGCTACACCTTC. Its protein is CASSRSDGYTF.